Listed below are T cell receptor beta chains from one sample, sequenced in a study of T cells in localized non-small cell lung cancer. Sequencing was performed with immunoSEQ multiplex PCR; in TCRdb, only in-frame clones are kept and a portion is missing. The table lists 45,000 to 70,000 clones, about nine tenths of them singletons, with 5.2% in the top ten. Here the sequenced sample was peripheral blood, taken before any cancer treatment. The receptors were sampled from a woman aged 35-70 years with stage I lung adenocarcinoma. Each CDR3 is given with its conserved first and last residue. Fields, in order: clone size, CDR3 length, V gene, D gene, J gene, CDR3 DNA, CDR3 protein. A D gene is named only where the DNA matches it firmly. Rows give clone size only sometimes, using once, few, many, or a class for an expanded clone.

>NA|16|TRBV5-1|TRBD2|TRBJ2-5
TGCGCCAGCAGCATCACTAGCGGGGGGAACCAAGAGACCCAGTACTTC
CASSITSGGNQETQYF
>NA|16|TRBV7-9|NA|TRBJ1-1
TGTGCCAGCAGCACCGGACGAACCCGAGGAAACACTGAAGCTTTCTTT
CASSTGRTRGNTEAFF
>NA|13|TRBV6-1|NA|TRBJ2-1
TGTGCCAGCAGTGAACAGGAGAACAATGAGCAGTTCTTC
CASSEQENNEQFF
>NA|13|TRBV30|NA|TRBJ1-3
TGTGCCTGCGGGGGGGGCCCTGGAAACACCATATATTTT
CACGGGPGNTIYF
>NA|15|TRBV7-9|NA|TRBJ1-2
TGTGCCAGCAGCGAAAGTGGCAGACTATATGACGGCTACACCTTC
CASSESGRLYDGYTF
>NA|16|TRBV5-1|TRBD1|TRBJ2-2
TGCGCCAGCAGCTCCGGACAGGGGGTTCCGACCGGGGAGCTGTTTTTT
CASSSGQGVPTGELFF
>NA|14|TRBV30|NA|TRBJ1-3
TGTGCCTTTAGGGGGGCCCTCTCTGGAAACACCATATATTTT
CAFRGALSGNTIYF
>NA|17|TRBV7-2|NA|TRBJ1-4
TGTGCCAGCAGCTTAGCCGACCGAGGCGGGGGAGTTGAAAAACTGTTTTTT
CASSLADRGGGVEKLFF
>once|13|TRBV11-3|TRBD1|TRBJ1-2
TGTGCCAGCAGCGCGGGACAGGGGCTTGGCTACACCTTC
CASSAGQGLGYTF
>few|13|TRBV18|NA|TRBJ1-1
TGTGCCAGCTCACTAAAGAAGAACACTGAAGCTTTCTTT
CASSLKKNTEAFF
>NA|15|TRBV28|TRBD1|TRBJ1-5
TGTGCCAGCAGTTCAGCGACAGGGAGCAATCAGCCCCAGCATTTT
CASSSATGSNQPQHF
>NA|12|TRBV19|NA|TRBJ2-7
TGTGCCAGTAGTATCTCTGGGTACGAGCAGTACTTC
CASSISGYEQYF
>NA|12|TRBV19|NA|TRBJ1-3
TGTGCCAGTGCAAGGACGCCGGACACCATATATTTT
CASARTPDTIYF
>NA|14|TRBV6-1|TRBD1|TRBJ1-2
TGTGCCAGCAGCCCGGGACAGGGCAACTATGGCTACACCTTC
CASSPGQGNYGYTF
>NA|13|TRBV7-6|NA|TRBJ1-2
TGTGCCAGCAGCTGGGGGAAGGTTGGTGGCTACACCTTC
CASSWGKVGGYTF
>NA|15|TRBV7-8|NA|TRBJ1-1
TGTGCCAGCAGCTTAAGCCCGGCAGGTCAGACTGAAGCTTTCTTT
CASSLSPAGQTEAFF
>NA|16|TRBV4-1|TRBD1|TRBJ1-5
TGCGCCAGCAGCCCCACGGGACAGGGGGCAGGGCAGCCCCAGCATTTT
CASSPTGQGAGQPQHF
>NA|13|TRBV19|TRBD1|TRBJ1-2
TGTGCCACCAGAACCGGGACAGGGGATGGCTACACCTTC
CATRTGTGDGYTF
>few|15|TRBV7-2|NA|TRBJ2-7
TGTGCCAGCAGCTTAGCGGGGGCTTCAGGAGGGGAGCAGTACTTC
CASSLAGASGGEQYF
>once|14|TRBV7-2|TRBD2|TRBJ2-7
TGTGCCAGCAACGCGGGGGGGAGTTCCTACGAGCAGTACTTC
CASNAGGSSYEQYF
>NA|15|TRBV19|TRBD1|TRBJ1-5
TGTGCCAGTAGTACAGGACAGGCTAGCAATCAGCCCCAGCATTTT
CASSTGQASNQPQHF
>once|16|TRBV5-6|TRBD2|TRBJ2-7
TGTGCCAGCAGAAGTAGCGGGGGGCGGTACTCCTACGAGCAGTACTTC
CASRSSGGRYSYEQYF
>NA|15|TRBV7-9|NA|TRBJ1-1
TGTGCCAGCAGCTTAGACAGAACTTCGAACACTGAAGCTTTCTTT
CASSLDRTSNTEAFF
>NA|14|TRBV19|TRBD1|TRBJ1-1
TGTGCCAGTAGTATTAAGACAGGGACCACTGAAGCTTTCTTT
CASSIKTGTTEAFF
>NA|15|TRBV11-3|NA|TRBJ1-1
TGTGCCAGCAGCTTAGACGGGAGGCAGAACACTGAAGCTTTCTTT
CASSLDGRQNTEAFF
>NA|16|TRBV28|TRBD2|TRBJ2-7
TGTGCCAGCAGTCGGCCACCACTAGCGGGGGGGAGGGAGCAGTACTTC
CASSRPPLAGGREQYF
>once|13|TRBV6-4|TRBD1|TRBJ2-6
TGTGCCAGCAGCGCCGACAGGGGAGGTCTCCTGACTTTC
CASSADRGGLLTF
>NA|15|TRBV6-1|NA|TRBJ2-4
TGTGCCAGCAGTGAATGGTTCGCGGGGAAAAACATTCAGTACTTC
CASSEWFAGKNIQYF
>NA|16|TRBV12-5|NA|TRBJ1-2
TGTGCTAGTGGTTTAGAACCCTCAGGGAAGGTCTATGGCTACACCTTC
CASGLEPSGKVYGYTF
>once|14|TRBV30|NA|TRBJ1-6
TGTGCCTGGAGTACTGGGCAGGGAGACTCACCCCTCCACTTT
CAWSTGQGDSPLHF
>NA|16|TRBV6-1|NA|TRBJ1-5
TGTGCCAGCAGTGAAGCTCTCCGAGGTAGCGAGCAGCCCCAGCATTTT
CASSEALRGSEQPQHF
>NA|13|TRBV7-2|TRBD1|TRBJ1-1
TGTGCCAGCAGCCGGACAGGGGACACTGAAGCTTTCTTT
CASSRTGDTEAFF
>NA|13|TRBV6-1|NA|TRBJ2-1
TGTGCCAGCAGTCGGGACCGCCTAGGGGAGCAGTTCTTC
CASSRDRLGEQFF
>NA|13|TRBV2|TRBD1|TRBJ1-6
TGTGCCAGCAGGACAGGGGAGGATTCACCCCTCCACTTT
CASRTGEDSPLHF
>NA|15|TRBV7-2|NA|TRBJ1-3
TGTGCCAGCAGCTTAGCGTCAGGGACTGGAAACACCATATATTTT
CASSLASGTGNTIYF
>NA|17|TRBV7-8|TRBD1|TRBJ1-6
TGTGCCAGCAGCTTACGAACAGGGGGCACCGATAATTCACCCCTCCACTTT
CASSLRTGGTDNSPLHF
>NA|13|TRBV9|TRBD1|TRBJ2-7
TGTGCCAGCGGAGAAGGGGGCGGCTACGAGCAGTACTTC
CASGEGGGYEQYF
>NA|13|TRBV10-3|NA|TRBJ2-5
TGTGCCATCAGTGTTCGGACGGGGGAGACCCAGTACTTC
CAISVRTGETQYF
>few|13|TRBV4-3|NA|TRBJ1-5
TGCGCCAGCAGCCAAGATCTTTCCCAGCCCCAGCATTTT
CASSQDLSQPQHF
>NA|13|TRBV6-5|NA|TRBJ1-5
TGTGCCAGCAAAAAAGCGGGGAATCAGCCCCAGCATTTT
CASKKAGNQPQHF
>NA|16|TRBV5-6|NA|TRBJ1-2
TGTGCCAGCAGCTTCCCAGGAAAAGGGGGTAACTATGGCTACACCTTC
CASSFPGKGGNYGYTF
>NA|15|TRBV29-1|NA|TRBJ2-3
TGCAGCGTTGGCGAGCGGTCCACTAGCACAGATACGCAGTATTTT
CSVGERSTSTDTQYF
>NA|14|TRBV11-2|NA|TRBJ2-7
TGTGCCAGCAGCTTGGCCGGTAGTTCCTACGAGCAGTACTTC
CASSLAGSSYEQYF
>NA|16|TRBV7-6|NA|TRBJ1-3
TGTGCCAGCAGCTTAGTAGGGGAATACCCTGGAAACACCATATATTTT
CASSLVGEYPGNTIYF
>NA|14|TRBV6-1|NA|TRBJ1-3
TGTGCCAGCAGTGAGGGCAGGGCTGGAAACACCATATATTTT
CASSEGRAGNTIYF
>NA|16|TRBV5-1|TRBD2|TRBJ2-5
TGCGCCAGCAGCCCGGGACTAGCGGGGGCGGGAGAGACCCAGTACTTC
CASSPGLAGAGETQYF